The clone carrying this T cell receptor beta chain occurred a few times. Its specificity is unknown. This sample is part of a study of cytomegalovirus exposure and HLA in healthy donors. Study-level results: There were some V segments, including TRBV6-2 and TRBV6-3, excluded as indistinguishable.

Germline CDR1 MNHEY, CDR2 SVGAGI. There are 13 residues in the CDR3. The J segment lost 7 bases and the V segment lost 4 bases, leaving 6 bases of the junction unmatched. Both 60 Vbeta primers and 13 Jbeta primers went into the PCR. Profiling relied on immunoSEQ multiplex PCR, and the TCRdb table lists in-frame clones only, not all of them. The sample holds around 200,000 clones, around 84% seen once. Sequenced material: PBMCs. The rearrangement joins TRBV6-5 to TRBJ2-7; 8 positions agree with TRBD1. The receptor's source is a girl under 10 years old in good health and CMV-seropositive. The CDR3 loop is CASSSLRQGEQYF. The DNA for the CDR3 is TGTGCCAGCAGTTCACTTAGACAGGGGGAGCAGTACTTC.